The 5 T cell receptor beta chains below all came from one sample that was sequenced in a study of T-cell reconstitution after alpha-beta-depleted transplantation in children. Unique molecular identifiers tagged the TCRbeta library. TCRdb ran MiXCR on the PCR reads and lists one entry per CDR3 protein. The table lists approximately 350,000 distinct CDR3 sequences, roughly 15% of them singletons. The specimen comprised PBMCs, mostly from graft donor cells, sampled 360 days after TCRalphabeta/CD19-depleted stem cell transplant. All receptors come from a male patient between 2 and 10 years old who had a stem cell transplant for acute lymphoblastic leukemia, so the T cells may come from the graft donor.

The table lists this clonotype with a few counts. The V and J genes are TRBV11-2 and TRBJ2-5, with D unresolved. CDR1 is SGHAT and CDR2 is FQNNGV in the germline V gene. The CDR3 is 13 amino acids. Trimming shortened V by 6 bases and J by 5 bases, and 13 bases separated the two germline ends. CDR3 nucleotides: TGTGCCAGCAGGACTGGTTTGGAGGAGACCCAGTACTTC. Amino acid sequence: CASRTGLEETQYF.

This clonotype turned up a few times. The rearrangement links TRBV4-2 to TRBJ1-3; perhaps TRBD1 as D (5 bases). This CDR3 comprises 16 residues. Trimming took 1 base from V and 7 from J, leaving 17 bases between them. Germline V gene lookup returns CDR1 LGHNA and CDR2 YNFKEQ. CDR3 region: CASSQVIRGLTNTIYF. The CDR3 nucleotides are TGTGCCAGCAGCCAAGTTATCCGGGGCCTCACGAACACCATATATTTT.

The gene calls are TRBV7-3 and TRBJ2-2, with TRBD2 matching 8 bases. The CDR3 consists of 15 residues. With V trimmed by 5 bases and J by 2 bases, 4 bases remained unmatched. Looked up from germline, CDR1 is SGHTA and CDR2 is FQGTGA. CDR3 DNA: TGTGCCAGCAGCCCCCGGGGGGGCAACACCGGGGAGCTGTTTTTT. The encoded protein is CASSPRGGNTGELFF.

At least ten counts were recorded for this clonotype. The V gene is TRBV27, the J gene TRBJ1-1; 8 nucleotides line up with TRBD1. There are 14 residues in the CDR3. Germline values: CDR1 MNHEY, CDR2 SMNVEV (reference sequence). The ends lost 4 bases at V and 4 bases at J; junction bases unmatched: 5. The CDR3 DNA reads as TGTGCCAGCAGTTCTGCAGGGGGCGGCACTGAAGCTTTCTTT. It codes for CASSSAGGGTEAFF.

This clonotype was counted between two and nine times. V gene TRBV5-1 combines with J gene TRBJ2-1, with 8 bases aligning to TRBD1. This CDR3 region has 15 residues. The germline V gene encodes CDR1 SGHRS and CDR2 YFSETQ. J gave up 0 bases and V 4 bases, and 3 bases lay outside the gene matches. CDR3: CASSQDRASYNEQFF. The CDR3 coding sequence is TGCGCCAGCAGCCAGGACAGGGCCTCCTACAATGAGCAGTTCTTC.